Shown below are 15 T cell receptor beta chains from a single sample sequenced in a study of glioma-infiltrating T cells after dendritic cell vaccination. Generated by immunoSEQ multiplex PCR, the TCRdb table keeps only in-frame clones and is missing some. This sample has 90,000 to 110,000 clones; around 91% occur once, and the top ten carry more than 2.5%. Sample time point: after dendritic cell vaccination, including at tumor progression/relapse. Sequenced material: blood, taken after dendritic cell vaccination. These receptors all stem from a human donor with glioblastoma.

The CDR3 reads CASRNRGRHTEAFF. CDR3 DNA sequence: TGTGCCAGCAGGAACAGGGGGCGTCACACTGAAGCTTTCTTT. The chain couples TRBV2 to TRBJ1-1; TRBD1 agrees at 9 bases. CDR3 size: 14 residues. V shed 6 bases, J shed 3 bases, and the junction held 5 bases outside the gene matches. CDR1 and CDR2 (germline): SNHLY, FYNNEI.

The chain couples TRBV19 to TRBJ2-7; D not resolved. The CDR3 spans 14 residues. Trimming cost V 1 base and J 3 bases, with 10 bases left between them. CDR1 is LNHDA and CDR2 is SQIVND in the germline V gene (reference sequence). CDR3 sequence (DNA): TGTGCCAGTAGTATAGGTGTCAGTTTCTACGAGCAGTACTTC. The encoded protein is CASSIGVSFYEQYF.

The CDR3 region is CASSQDGTSFDEQYF. DNA for the CDR3: TGTGCCAGCAGCCAAGATGGGACTAGCTTCGACGAGCAGTACTTC. V is TRBV4-2 and J is TRBJ2-7; TRBD2 agrees at 9 bases. Trimming removed 0 bases from V and 5 bases from J; junction bases left unmatched: 5. Germline values: CDR1 LGHNA, CDR2 YNFKEQ. The CDR3 sequence is 15 residues long.

This sequence joins TRBV10-3 and TRBJ2-7; 10 nucleotides line up with TRBD2. Germline V gene data show CDR1 as ENHRY and CDR2 as SYGVKD. V shed 2 bases, J shed 4 bases, and the junction held 11 bases outside the gene matches. The CDR3 runs to 17 residues. The CDR3 DNA follows: TGTGCCATCAGTGAGGGACCCCCTAGCGGGAGTTTATACGAGCAGTACTTC. Amino acid sequence: CAISEGPPSGSLYEQYF.

The rearrangement links TRBV6-4 to TRBJ2-3, with 8 positions matching TRBD2. Trimming at V came to 3 bases and at J to 0 bases, leaving 2 bases not matched to a gene. CDR1 and CDR2 from the germline V gene are MRHNA and SNTAGT. The CDR3 loop spans 15 amino acids. The DNA for the CDR3 is TGTGCCAGCAGTGAATTAGCGGGGAGCACAGATACGCAGTATTTT. Translation: CASSELAGSTDTQYF.

The rearrangement uses TRBV14 and TRBJ1-2; maybe TRBD1 (5 bases). Germline V CDR1 and CDR2: SGHDN, FVKESK. The V end lost 0 bases, the J end lost 8 bases, and 16 bases lay between the germline ends. CDR3 length: 15 amino acids. The CDR3 reads CASSQDQGWLRGYTF. Here the CDR3 DNA reads TGTGCCAGCAGCCAAGATCAGGGTTGGCTTCGGGGCTACACCTTC.

This clone was seen only a few times. The chain carries TRBV5-8 and TRBJ1-2; perhaps TRBD1 as D (6 bases). The ends were cut back, 7 bases at V and 4 bases at J, with 20 bases in the middle. Per the germline V gene, CDR1 is SGHTS and CDR2 is YDEGEE. The CDR3 contains 15 residues. The CDR3 sequence: CASGRLEGGVYGYTF. CDR3 nucleotides: TGTGCCAGCGGACGACTTGAGGGGGGGGTCTATGGCTACACCTTC.

DNA of the CDR3: TGTGCCAGCAGCACCACTCCGGGACAGGGGGCCAGGGACACTGAAGCTTTCTTT. Protein: CASSTTPGQGARDTEAFF. The chain recombines TRBV7-9 with TRBJ1-1, with 12 positions matching TRBD1. Trimming removed 5 bases from V and 3 bases from J; junction bases left unmatched: 13. CDR3 length: 18 amino acids. Germline CDR1 is SEHNR and CDR2 is FQNEAQ (reference sequence). Full variable domain (missing parts from reference TRBV7-9 and TRBJ1-1): DTGVSQNPRHKITKRGQNVTFRCDPISEHNRLYWYRQTLGQGPEFLTYFQNEAQLEKSRLLSDRFSAERPKGSFSTLEIQRTEQGDSAMYLCASSTTPGQGARDTEAFFGQGTRLTVV.

With regard to this clone: The junction does not match germline at one end; this may be a read error. The same CDR3 can be traced to other DNA sequences in this sample. The chain employs TRBV6-5 and TRBJ1-2; possible D gene TRBD1, 5 bases. Germline CDR1 MNHEY, CDR2 SVGAGI. The CDR3 sequence is 15 residues long. The CDR3 DNA reads TGCGCCAGCAGTTCGGCATCAGGGAATAACTATGGCTACACCTTC. Encoded protein: CASSSASGNNYGYTF.

This clone was seen just once. CDR3 nucleotide sequence: TGTGCCACCAGCACTCTGCGGGGAGAGACCCAGTACTTC. This encodes CATSTLRGETQYF. The V call is TRBV15, the J call TRBJ2-5; D may be TRBD2 (6 bases). This CDR3 has 13 amino acids. The V gene lost 4 bases and the J gene lost 4 bases, with 10 bases spanning the gap. The germline gives CDR1 LNHNV, CDR2 YYDKDF (reference sequence).

CDR3 in amino acids: CASSGGYGYTF. In nucleotides, the CDR3 is TGTGCCAGCTCCGGGGGCTATGGCTACACCTTC. The chain couples TRBV27 to TRBJ1-2; a weak D match, TRBD1 (5 bases). V dropped 8 bases and J dropped 4 bases, with 8 bases sitting between them. Germline loops: CDR1 MNHEY, CDR2 SMNVEV (reference sequence). The CDR3 has 11 amino acids.

CDR3: CASRLKSYGYTF. The CDR3 bases are TGTGCCTCAAGACTAAAATCCTATGGCTACACCTTC. V is TRBV30 and J is TRBJ1-2; no clear D gene. CDR3 length equals 12 residues. The germline gives CDR1 GTSNPN, CDR2 SVGIG (reference sequence). Deletions cut 7 bases from V and 4 bases from J, with 13 bases between.

The V and J genes are TRBV11-1 and TRBJ1-2; 8 bases map to TRBD1. This CDR3 contains 14 residues. Germline trimming cut 4 bases from V and 2 bases from J; bases unmatched to any gene: 3. Germline V lookup: CDR1 SGHAT, CDR2 FQDESV (reference sequence). CDR3 DNA sequence: TGTGCCAGCAGCTCTCACAGGGGGAACTATGGCTACACCTTC. It translates to CASSSHRGNYGYTF.

The chain recombines TRBV28 with TRBJ1-1; D remains unclear. V was clipped by 5 bases and J by 0 bases, with 16 bases between them. This CDR3 spans 16 amino acids. Germline loops: CDR1 MDHEN, CDR2 SYDVKM. The CDR3 nucleotides are TGTGCCAGCAGTGAGGAAAACGGGAAGATGAACACTGAAGCTTTCTTT. Amino acids: CASSEENGKMNTEAFF.

A single count supports this clone. The chain has TRBV14 and TRBJ2-2, with D possibly matching TRBD1 (5 bases). Deletions cut 2 bases from V and 6 bases from J, with 13 bases between. Germline CDR1 is SGHDN and CDR2 is FVKESK. This CDR3 has 15 amino acids. The CDR3 sequence: CASSQLGPSSGELFF. The CDR3 nucleotides are TGTGCCAGCAGCCAATTGGGGCCCTCCTCCGGGGAGCTGTTTTTT. Full variable domain (remainder filled in from reference TRBV14 and TRBJ2-2): EAGVTQFPSHSVIEKGQTVTLRCDPISGHDNLYWYRRVMGKEIKFLLHFVKESKQDESGMPNNRFLAERTGGTYSTLKVQPAELEDSGVYFCASSQLGPSSGELFFGEGSRLTVL.